These T cell receptor beta chains were read from a single sample in a study of shared clonotypes between healthy human individuals. The method was immunoSEQ multiplex PCR; TCRdb's version includes in-frame clones alone and lacks a portion of them. The sample contains roughly 2.1 million clones, more than 85% of which appear only once. The source material was naive CD8+ T cells from PBMCs. These receptors all come from a man between 18 and 29 years old in good health. Some clones in this sample may be carry-over from other donors' samples. CDR3s include the opening cysteine and the closing phenylalanine or tryptophan. A D gene is named only where the DNA matches it firmly. Expanded clones get a size class; other rows say once, few or many, or leave the size out.

D gene	J gene	clone size	V gene	CDR3 DNA	CDR3 protein
NA	TRBJ1-1	NA	TRBV10-2	TGCGCCAGCAGTGCAGGGGTTGTAGCTGAAGCTTTCTTT	CASSAGVVAEAFF
TRBD1	TRBJ2-7	NA	TRBV30	TGTGCATCCGGGACAGGGAGGGGGTACGAGCAGTACTTC	CASGTGRGYEQYF
TRBD1	TRBJ1-2	NA	TRBV27	TGTGCCAGCCGGCCGACAGGGAACTATGGCTACACCTTC	CASRPTGNYGYTF
NA	TRBJ2-5	NA	TRBV6-5	TGTGCCAGCAGTTACTCGAATATCCAGATCCAAGAGACCCAGTACTTC	CASSYSNIQIQETQYF
NA	TRBJ2-7	once	TRBV5-1	TGCGCCAGCAGCTTGGAACAGGGTTCCCTATACGAGCAGTACTTC	CASSLEQGSLYEQYF
NA	TRBJ2-7	NA	TRBV4-1	TGCGCCAGCAGCCAAGATCTTTGGGGAGACCCTGCGGGAGAGCAGTACTTC	CASSQDLWGDPAGEQYF
TRBD2	TRBJ2-7	NA	TRBV4-1	TGCGCCAGCAGCCAAGCTAGCGGGAGGGCCGACGAGCAGTACTTC	CASSQASGRADEQYF
TRBD1	TRBJ2-2	NA	TRBV6-5	TGTGCCAGCAGCACCGGGACAGTAAACACCGGGGAGCTGTTTTTT	CASSTGTVNTGELFF
NA	TRBJ1-1	NA	TRBV28	TGTGCCAGCAGGGCCTACAGCATGAACACTGAAGCTTTCTTT	CASRAYSMNTEAFF
TRBD2	TRBJ2-7	NA	TRBV7-9	TGTGCCAGCAGCTCGGGTGCCGGGAGGGCCGACGAGCAGTACTTC	CASSSGAGRADEQYF
TRBD1	TRBJ2-1	NA	TRBV6-5	TGTGCCAGCAGCATGGACAGGGGGCCCTACAATGAGCAGTTCTTC	CASSMDRGPYNEQFF
NA	TRBJ1-2	NA	TRBV7-9	TGTGCCAGCAGCCCCCCGAATGGCTACACCTTC	CASSPPNGYTF
TRBD2	TRBJ2-2	once	TRBV19	TGTGCCAGTAGCTATAAGCGGGGGAACACCGGGGAGCTGTTTTTT	CASSYKRGNTGELFF
NA	TRBJ2-7	once	TRBV6-5	TGTGCCAGCAGTTACAATCAGGAGACCTACGAGCAGTACTTC	CASSYNQETYEQYF
NA	TRBJ2-1	NA	TRBV6-5	TGTGCCAGCAGTCCGAGCTCCTACAATGAGCAGTTCTTC	CASSPSSYNEQFF
NA	TRBJ1-1	few	TRBV4-1	TGCGCCAGCAGCGATAGCAGGGCTGAAGCTTTCTTT	CASSDSRAEAFF
TRBD1	TRBJ2-7	once	TRBV4-1	TGCGCCAGCAGCCATTGGACAGGGAACAACGAGCAGTACTTC	CASSHWTGNNEQYF
TRBD1	TRBJ2-7	NA	TRBV27	TGTGCCAGCAGTCTAGGGACAGCCCCTTACGAGCAGTACTTC	CASSLGTAPYEQYF
TRBD2	TRBJ2-3	NA	TRBV7-9	TGTGCCAGCAGCCTGGGACTAGCGGGAGCAGATACGCAGTATTTT	CASSLGLAGADTQYF
NA	TRBJ2-1	once	TRBV19	TGTGCCAGTACCACCGGGGCGGGACGTAGCTCCTACAATGAGCAGTTCTTC	CASTTGAGRSSYNEQFF
TRBD2	TRBJ2-5	NA	TRBV11-2	TGTGCCAGCAGGTATACTAGCGTCCAGGAGACCCAGTACTTC	CASRYTSVQETQYF
NA	TRBJ2-3	once	TRBV6-1	TGTGCCAGCAGTGGTGGTAGAGCAGATACGCAGTATTTT	CASSGGRADTQYF
TRBD1	TRBJ2-7	NA	TRBV28	TGTGCCAGCAGTTTCGGGACAGGGGGGAACGAGCAGTACTTC	CASSFGTGGNEQYF
NA	TRBJ2-3	NA	TRBV7-9	TGTGCCAGCAGCTTAGGGGTCGCAGGGGCGGCGACAGATACGCAGTATTTT	CASSLGVAGAATDTQYF
NA	TRBJ1-1	NA	TRBV19	TGTGCCAGTAGTATGGGCTCAGCTGTGATGAACACTGAAGCTTTCTTT	CASSMGSAVMNTEAFF
NA	TRBJ1-1	NA	TRBV19	TGTGCCAGCCGCAGGTATGTGGACACTGAAGCTTTCTTT	CASRRYVDTEAFF
TRBD1	TRBJ2-7	NA	TRBV13	TGTGCCAGCAGCTTAGGCCGATGGGGACAGGGGGGCGAGCAGTACTTC	CASSLGRWGQGGEQYF
NA	TRBJ1-4	NA	TRBV15	TGTGCCACCAGCAGTAGACAGAATGAAAAACTGTTTTTT	CATSSRQNEKLFF
NA	TRBJ1-3	NA	TRBV4-1	TGCGCCAGCAGCCAAGTTGGTAGTCGAAACACCATATATTTT	CASSQVGSRNTIYF
NA	TRBJ2-1	NA	TRBV19	TGTGCCAGTAGTTCACCCCCAGCGGCCACTAACAATGAGCAGTTCTTC	CASSSPPAATNNEQFF
NA	TRBJ1-2	NA	TRBV7-9	TGTGCCAGCAGCGCCCCCCGGGGTCTCCCCTATGGCTACACCTTC	CASSAPRGLPYGYTF
NA	TRBJ1-4	NA	TRBV4-2	TGTGCCAGCAGCCAATTTGTACAAGCAATTAATGAAAAACTGTTTTTT	CASSQFVQAINEKLFF
TRBD1	TRBJ1-5	NA	TRBV6-6	TGTGCCAGCAGTTATGTCGCGACAGGGGATCAGCCCCAGCATTTT	CASSYVATGDQPQHF
NA	TRBJ2-1	NA	TRBV7-9	TGTGCCAGCTCCCGGGTGGTCAATGAGCAGTTCTTC	CASSRVVNEQFF
NA	TRBJ1-5	NA	TRBV27	TGTGCCAGCAGTTCGACAGTCCTCGGCAATCAGCCCCAGCATTTT	CASSSTVLGNQPQHF
NA	TRBJ2-5	NA	TRBV4-1	TGCGCCAGCAGCCAAACAGGGACACAGCAAGGGGCCCAGTACTTC	CASSQTGTQQGAQYF
NA	TRBJ2-5	NA	TRBV19	TGTGCCAGTAGTAGTTGGACCCAAGAGACCCAGTACTTC	CASSSWTQETQYF
NA	TRBJ2-7	NA	TRBV28	TGTGCCAGCAGTTTACTGCCGAACTCCTACGAGCAGTACTTC	CASSLLPNSYEQYF
TRBD1	TRBJ1-5	NA	TRBV4-3	TGCGCCAGCAGCAAAGACCTACCGGGACAGCGTACCAATCAGCCCCAGCATTTT	CASSKDLPGQRTNQPQHF
NA	TRBJ2-7	NA	TRBV27	TGTGCCAGCGGACCGGGCAGTACCTACGAGCAGTACTTC	CASGPGSTYEQYF
NA	TRBJ1-5	NA	TRBV15	TGTGCCACCAGCAGAGACAGGGGAGACCAGCCCCAGCATTTT	CATSRDRGDQPQHF
NA	TRBJ2-2	NA	TRBV9	TGTGCCAGCAGCGAGGGCTTGCTCGGGGAGCTGTTTTTT	CASSEGLLGELFF
TRBD2	TRBJ2-7	NA	TRBV2	TGTGCCAGCAAGGAAAGGCGGGGGAACTACGAGCAGTACTTC	CASKERRGNYEQYF
TRBD2	TRBJ2-4	once	TRBV4-3	TGCGCCAGCAGCCTTTTGACTAGCGGAAAAAACATTCAGTACTTC	CASSLLTSGKNIQYF
NA	TRBJ2-3	NA	TRBV9	TGTGCCAGCAGCTCAACCGGGACTAGCACAGATACGCAGTATTTT	CASSSTGTSTDTQYF
NA	TRBJ2-1	NA	TRBV27	TGTGCCAGCAGACCGGGACTCTGGGCCAATGAGCAGTTCTTC	CASRPGLWANEQFF
NA	TRBJ2-1	NA	TRBV14	TGTGCCAGCAGCCAAGGTCCGTCCCCTCAGCAGGATGAGCAGTTCTTC	CASSQGPSPQQDEQFF
NA	TRBJ2-7	once	TRBV9	TGTGCCAGCAGCTCCGAGGGGGGGACGAGCTCCTACGAGCAGTACTTC	CASSSEGGTSSYEQYF
TRBD2	TRBJ2-4	NA	TRBV28	TGTGCCAGCAGTCTGCTAGCGGGAGCCAAAAACATTCAGTACTTC	CASSLLAGAKNIQYF
TRBD1	TRBJ1-1	few	TRBV27	TGTGCCAGCAGTTCCTCTGGACAGGGAGGTGAAGCTTTCTTT	CASSSSGQGGEAFF
NA	TRBJ2-7	NA	TRBV15	TGTGCCACCAGCAGAAGGGGAGCCTACGAGCAGTACTTC	CATSRRGAYEQYF
NA	TRBJ2-7	NA	TRBV5-5	TGTGCCAGCAGCTGGGGCGTCCGCTCCTACGAGCAGTACTTC	CASSWGVRSYEQYF
TRBD2	TRBJ2-1	NA	TRBV6-5	TGTGCCAGCAGTTACGGGGTAGCGGGAGTAAATGAGCAGTTCTTC	CASSYGVAGVNEQFF
TRBD1	TRBJ1-2	NA	TRBV7-9	TGTGCCAGCAGCTTATCAGGGGGAGTCTATGGCTACACCTTC	CASSLSGGVYGYTF